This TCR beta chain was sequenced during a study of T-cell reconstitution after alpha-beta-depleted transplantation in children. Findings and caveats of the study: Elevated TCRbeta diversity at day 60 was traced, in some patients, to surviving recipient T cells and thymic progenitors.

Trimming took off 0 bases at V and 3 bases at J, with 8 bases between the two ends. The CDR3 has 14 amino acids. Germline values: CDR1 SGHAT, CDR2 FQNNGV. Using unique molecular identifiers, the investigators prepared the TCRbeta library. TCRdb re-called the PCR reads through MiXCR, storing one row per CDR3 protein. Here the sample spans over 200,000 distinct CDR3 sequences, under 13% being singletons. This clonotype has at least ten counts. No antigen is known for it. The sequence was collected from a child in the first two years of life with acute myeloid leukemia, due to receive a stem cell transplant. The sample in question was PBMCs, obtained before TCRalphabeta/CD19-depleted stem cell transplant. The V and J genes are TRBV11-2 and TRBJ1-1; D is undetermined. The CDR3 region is CASSLDRRDTEAFF. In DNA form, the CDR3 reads TGTGCCAGCAGCTTAGATCGGCGGGACACTGAAGCTTTCTTT.